Below, 22 T cell receptor beta chains from the same sample are listed, as sequenced in a study of T cell clusters in autoimmune cytopenias. TRB rearrangements were amplified by touch-down multiplex PCR with mixed TRB-A/B primers. Reprocessing the multiplex PCR reads, TCRdb reports a single entry for every CDR3 protein and omits DNA. Its table lists 7,000 or so distinct CDR3 sequences. TRB amplification used roughly 250 ng of peripheral blood genomic DNA. These data were also reused for a study on T cell repertoires in aging, cancer and after chemotherapy.

The sample was peripheral blood. The receptor set was obtained from a human donor in good health.

The chain employs TRBV6-6 and TRBJ1-1. The CDR3 sequence is 17 residues long. CDR1 is MNHNY, CDR2 SVGAGI, per germline (reference sequence). CDR3 amino acids: CASSYVGGGARYTEAFF.

V usage is TRBV12-3 or TRBV12-4 and J usage is TRBJ2-2; TCRdb returns TRBD1, unconfirmable since there is no DNA. The CDR3 has 14 residues. The CDR3 is CASSFLRDSGELFF.

The CDR3 is CASSQDAGYNEQFF. The gene calls are TRBV4-3 and TRBJ2-1. The length of the CDR3 is 14 residues. Per germline, CDR1 LGHNA and CDR2 YSLEER.

The V gene is TRBV30, the J gene TRBJ1-2. The germline V gene has CDR1 GTSNPN and CDR2 SVGIG (reference sequence). The CDR3 covers 15 residues. CDR3 sequence: CAWSAARRPGTGYTF. The full variable domain, rest sourced from reference TRBV30 and TRBJ1-2, is SQTIHQWPATLVQPVGSPLSLECTVEGTSNPNLYWYRQAAGRGLQLLFYSVGIGQISSEVPQNLSASRPQDRQFILSSKKLLLSDSGFYLCAWSAARRPGTGYTFGSGTRLTVV.

V gene TRBV13 combines with J gene TRBJ2-2; TCRdb's D call of TRBD1 is untestable without DNA. From germline, CDR1 is PRHDT and CDR2 FYEKMQ (reference sequence). The CDR3 extends over 14 amino acids. CDR3 sequence: CASSGRTPIGELFF.

Here the CDR3 reads CASNTGGTVHF. The V and J genes are TRBV6-5 and TRBJ1-6; TCRdb's D call, TRBD1, is unchecked because there is no DNA. The CDR3 extends over 11 amino acids. Germline V lookup: CDR1 MNHEY, CDR2 SVGAGI.

The chain joins TRBV19 to TRBJ2-5; the TRBD1 assignment by TCRdb is unverifiable without DNA. Germline V CDR1 and CDR2: LNHDA, SQIVND (reference sequence). The CDR3 loop spans 14 amino acids. This chain's CDR3 is CASSIKQGGKTQYF.

Considering frequency, this clonotype is medium-sized. The rearrangement links TRBV29-1 to TRBJ1-2. Germline CDR1 reads SQVTM; CDR2 reads ANQGSEA. This CDR3 contains 13 residues. CDR3 loop: CSVEVHGHYGYTF. The full variable domain, completed using reference TRBV29-1 and TRBJ1-2, is SAVISQKPSRDICQRGTSLTIQCQVDSQVTMMFWYRQQPGQSLTLIATANQGSEATYESGFVIDKFPISRPNLTFSTLTVSNMSPEDSSIYLCSVEVHGHYGYTFGSGTRLTVV.

This clonotype is labeled medium-sized based on frequency. This chain joins TRBV19 and TRBJ2-7. The CDR3 has 13 residues. CDR1 is LNHDA and CDR2 is SQIVND in the germline V gene (reference sequence). The CDR3 region is CASRRTGAYEQYF.

The V gene is TRBV15, the J gene TRBJ2-3; TCRdb selects TRBD2, and the lack of DNA leaves this call unchecked. CDR3 length: 14 residues. CDR1 is LNHNV, CDR2 YYDKDF, per germline (reference sequence). CDR3 in amino acids: CATEGPLGTDTQYF. Together with reference TRBV15 and TRBJ2-3, the CDR3 gives the full variable domain: DAMVIQNPRYQVTQFGKPVTLSCSQTLNHNVMYWYQQKSSQAPKLLFHYYDKDFNNEADTPDNFQSRRPNTSFCFLDIRSPGLGDTAMYLCATEGPLGTDTQYFGPGTRLTVL.

This clonotype ranks as medium-sized (0.01 to 0.1%) in terms of frequency. This chain links TRBV6-5 with TRBJ1-4; TCRdb outputs TRBD1, but without DNA this stays unchecked. Germline assignment: CDR1 MNHEY and CDR2 SVGAGI. The CDR3 is made up of 15 amino acids. CDR3 protein: CASSRGTGGNEKLFF.

The rearrangement links TRBV5-6 to TRBJ2-5; TCRdb names TRBD2, which stays unverified in the absence of DNA. CDR1 and CDR2 from the germline V gene are SGHDT and YYEEEE. This CDR3 region has 14 residues. The CDR3 sequence is CASRLAGGGETQYF.

The chain links TRBV6-5 to TRBJ2-1; no DNA is available, so the TRBD2 call from TCRdb remains unchecked. CDR3 length: 20 amino acids. Germline-derived CDR1 and CDR2 are MNHEY and SVGAGI. The CDR3 protein is CASSKPSGLAGGRNYNEQFF.

Its frequency marks this clonotype as medium-sized. The chain uses TRBV12-3 or TRBV12-4 and TRBJ2-7; TCRdb lists TRBD1, though no DNA is available to test this call. This CDR3 spans 15 amino acids. This CDR3 reads CASSALQGFSYEQYF.

Judged by frequency, this clonotype is medium-sized. The chain uses TRBV19 and TRBJ1-1; with no DNA, the TCRdb D assignment of TRBD1 cannot be verified. The CDR3 runs to 15 residues. Germline V gene data show CDR1 as LNHDA and CDR2 as SQIVND (reference sequence). Here the CDR3 reads CASSRGGQANTEAFF.

The chain carries TRBV6-6 and TRBJ1-5; TCRdb names TRBD1, which stays unverified in the absence of DNA. The CDR3 covers 15 residues. Germline V gene lookup returns CDR1 MNHNY and CDR2 SVGAGI (reference sequence). CDR3 in amino acids: CASSYAGGSNQPQHF.

This chain connects TRBV6-4 to TRBJ1-2; TCRdb outputs TRBD1, but without DNA this stays unchecked. In germline, CDR1 is MRHNA, CDR2 SNTAGT. The CDR3 contains 17 residues. This CDR3 reads CASSLSINRGSHYGYTF.

V is TRBV6-2 or TRBV6-3 and J is TRBJ1-1; TCRdb names TRBD1, which stays unverified in the absence of DNA. This CDR3 contains 12 residues. The germline V gene has CDR1 MNHEY and CDR2 SVGEGT. The CDR3 here is CASTGWTAGAFF.

Measured by frequency, this clonotype is medium-sized. The chain carries TRBV6-2 or TRBV6-3 and TRBJ1-2. Germline CDR1 and CDR2: MNHEY and SVGEGT. The CDR3 runs 14 residues. CDR3: CASRPTGRNLGHTF.

The chain employs TRBV6-5 and TRBJ1-5; TCRdb gives TRBD1 as the D gene, but with no DNA this cannot be confirmed. CDR3 length equals 12 residues. The germline V gene has CDR1 MNHEY and CDR2 SVGAGI. This CDR3 is CASSEGDQPQHF.

Considering frequency, this clonotype is medium-sized. Here the CDR3 reads CASSLGDYNSPLHF. The V call is TRBV27, the J call TRBJ1-6. Per the germline V gene, CDR1 is MNHEY and CDR2 is SMNVEV (reference sequence). The CDR3 is 14 amino acids.

V gene TRBV6-5 combines with J gene TRBJ1-2; TCRdb's D gene call, TRBD1, goes unchecked for lack of DNA. The CDR3 consists of 16 residues. Germline loops: CDR1 MNHEY, CDR2 SVGAGI. The CDR3 protein is CASSPRDRGKNYGYTF.